This T cell receptor (beta chain) was observed in a study of T cells in Graves' hyperthyroidism and ophthalmopathy. The germline CDR1 and CDR2 sequences are MNHEY and SVGEGT. Unmatched junction bases numbered 4, after V lost 2 bases and J lost 1 base. The CDR3 extends over 15 amino acids. RNA transcripts provided the source from which TCR beta CDR3 regions were amplified. Using the HTBI primer set, a first-round RT-PCR was run on the TCR CDR3. Via MiXCR, TCRdb re-called the multiplex PCR reads, giving one row per CDR3 protein. The sample records around 580,000 distinct CDR3 sequences, 15% to 20% being singletons. On this clonotype: One base away lies a much larger clone, so this may be a sequencing read error. The final CDR3 position lacks the conserved phenylalanine or tryptophan, pointing to a likely read error.

Researchers defined stable Graves' hyperthyroidism as no ophthalmopathy progression within 18 months. The sequenced sample consisted of blood. V is TRBV6-2 or TRBV6-3 and J is TRBJ1-1; 7 nucleotides agree with TRBD1. The clonotype comes from a woman under 30 with Graves' hyperthyroidism. The CDR3 nucleotides are TGTGCCAGCAGTTACGGGACAGCTGGGAACACTGAAGCTTTCCTT. Translation gives CASSYGTAGNTEAFL.